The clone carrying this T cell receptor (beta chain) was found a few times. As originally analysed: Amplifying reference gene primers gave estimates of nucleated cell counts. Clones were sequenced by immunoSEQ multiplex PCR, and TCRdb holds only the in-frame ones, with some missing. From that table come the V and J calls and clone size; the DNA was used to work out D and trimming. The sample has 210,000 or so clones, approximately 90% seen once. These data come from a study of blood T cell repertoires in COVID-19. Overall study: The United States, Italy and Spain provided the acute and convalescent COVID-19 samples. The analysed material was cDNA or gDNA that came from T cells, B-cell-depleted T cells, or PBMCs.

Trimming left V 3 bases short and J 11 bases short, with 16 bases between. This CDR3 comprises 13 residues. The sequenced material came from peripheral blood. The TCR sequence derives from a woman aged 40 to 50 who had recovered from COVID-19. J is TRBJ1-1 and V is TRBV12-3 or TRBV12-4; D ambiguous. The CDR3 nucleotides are TGTGCCAGCAGTTTGGGAGGATATGGAGTGGCTTTCTTT. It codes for CASSLGGYGVAFF.